This T cell receptor beta chain was sequenced for a study of blood T cell repertoires in COVID-19. In the study overall: Samples representing acute and convalescent COVID-19 were sourced from the United States, Italy and Spain. Sources were T cells, B-cell-depleted T cells, or PBMCs; the material itself was cDNA or gDNA.

Seattle patients were enrolled during active infection and followed longitudinally. This CDR3 comprises 16 residues. The V gene end was trimmed by 1 base and the J gene end by 7 bases; junction bases not matched to a gene: 10. Germline V CDR1 and CDR2: LNHDA, SQIVND (reference sequence). Original processing methods: Researchers report that nucleated cell counts were estimated from reference gene primer amplification. The assay was immunoSEQ multiplex PCR, and TCRdb's table has in-frame clones only and misses some. From that table come the V and J calls and clone size; the DNA was used to work out D and trimming. The sample lists about 200,000 clones, 75% to 90% occurring once.

V and J are TRBV19 and TRBJ2-3, with 8 bases fitting TRBD2. The TCR originated in a woman of 80 years or more with COVID-19, enrolled during active disease. Input material: peripheral blood. The CDR3 here is CASSIAQTGGANTQYF. CDR3 sequence (DNA): TGTGCCAGTAGTATAGCCCAGACGGGGGGGGCAAATACGCAGTATTTT.